The next 26 T cell receptor beta chains were all read from a single sample in a study of regulatory T cells in long-lasting Graves disease (dated by TCRdb to about 2021). This specimen's time point label, interpreted: newly diagnosed GD, antithyroid drugs for less than 3 months. For both TCR sequencing and RNA sequencing, RNA was extracted from PBMCs using TRIzol. Libraries came from multiplex PCR. These reads were obtained on an Illumina HiSeq 4000. To build TCR beta libraries, CDR3 regions were amplified by Arm-PCR using iRepertoire HTBI primers. TCRdb trimmed public reads at Q25 via fastp, called clones via MiXCR and kept in-frame beta chains. Duplicate CDR3 protein sequences are folded into a single record with the most common DNA and genes. Counted in this sample were about 430,000 distinct CDR3 sequences; around 16% of them appeared once. About 8.2% of the sample is held by the ten biggest clonotypes.

The data also belong to a second study, concerning T cells in Graves' hyperthyroidism and ophthalmopathy.

Sequences were derived from peripheral blood mononuclear cells (PBMCs), sampled at new diagnosis, from a patient treated with antithyroid drugs. The receptors were gathered from a woman between 40 and 50 years old with Graves disease. Donor details come from another sample of the same person, matched by shared clones.

This clonotype has a count of ten or more. This sequence joins TRBV27 and TRBJ2-1; D gene uncertain. The CDR3 loop spans 13 amino acids. V lost 2 bases to trimming and J lost 7 bases, with 9 bases between them. Germline V gene lookup returns CDR1 MNHEY and CDR2 SMNVEV (reference sequence). The CDR3 here is CASSLGGDNEQFF. CDR3 sequence (DNA): TGTGCCAGCAGTTTAGGTGGAGATAATGAGCAGTTCTTC.

Many counts were recorded for this clonotype. The gene calls are TRBV7-8 and TRBJ2-5; 10 bases line up with TRBD1. Germline V CDR1 and CDR2: SGHVS, FQNEAQ. There are 14 residues in the CDR3. The V and J ends lost 5 bases and 6 bases, in that order; junction bases with no gene match: 6. In DNA, the CDR3 is TGTGCCAGCAGCACGACAGGGGGCCGGAAGACCCAGTACTTC. It is translated as CASSTTGGRKTQYF.

The chain links TRBV29-1 to TRBJ1-2; D is possibly TRBD1 (6 bases). This CDR3 has 15 amino acids. Trimming shortened V by 5 bases and J by 5 bases, and 21 bases separated the two germline ends. Germline-derived CDR1 and CDR2 are SQVTM and ANQGSEA. CDR3 sequence (DNA): TGCAGCGTTTCTACTACAACAGGGTATAGGTATGGCTACACCTTC. Translated: CSVSTTTGYRYGYTF.

In its sample, this clonotype was seen many times. This rearrangement joins TRBV28 to TRBJ2-1; D is perhaps TRBD2 (6 bases). Germline V lookup: CDR1 MDHEN, CDR2 SYDVKM. V was cut by 4 bases and J by 2 bases, with 12 bases left in between. The CDR3 has 15 amino acids. CDR3 sequence reads: CASSSLGGTYNEQFF. For the CDR3, the DNA is TGTGCCAGCAGTTCCCTTGGGGGGACCTACAATGAGCAGTTCTTC.

This clonotype has only one observation. The chain carries TRBV3-1 and TRBJ2-3; 15 bases map to TRBD2. CDR3 length: 15 residues. The V and J ends lost 5 bases and 6 bases, in that order; junction bases with no gene match: 3. Germline CDR1 reads LGHDT; CDR2 reads YNNKEL (reference sequence). The CDR3 loop reads CASSGTSGRTDTQYF. CDR3 sequence (DNA): TGTGCCAGCAGCGGGACTAGCGGGAGGACCGATACGCAGTATTTT.

This chain connects TRBV14 to TRBJ1-3, with D possibly being TRBD1 (5 bases). Trimming removed 1 base from V and 2 bases from J, with 6 bases in between. This CDR3 has 14 amino acids. Germline CDR1 reads SGHDN; CDR2 reads FVKESK. CDR3 in amino acids: CASSQGQPGNTIYF. CDR3 coding DNA: TGTGCCAGCAGCCAAGGACAGCCTGGAAACACCATATATTTT.

In this sample, this clonotype turned up many times. The chain recombines TRBV27 with TRBJ2-7; 7 bases map to TRBD1. V shed 3 bases, J shed 2 bases, and the junction held 1 base outside the gene matches. Germline V lookup: CDR1 MNHEY, CDR2 SMNVEV (reference sequence). The CDR3 spans 13 residues. CDR3 in DNA: TGTGCCAGCAGTTTCGGACAGGCCTACGAGCAGTACTTC. It codes for CASSFGQAYEQYF.

This clonotype was recorded a few times. At one of its ends the junction is not consistent with the germline gene, which may arise from a read error. V usage is TRBV24-1 and J usage is TRBJ2-2; D ambiguous. This CDR3 comprises 13 residues. The germline V gene has CDR1 KGHDR and CDR2 SFDVKD. CDR3 DNA sequence: TGTGCCACCAGTGGTTTGACCACCGGGGAGCTGTTTTTT. Amino acid sequence: CATSGLTTGELFF.

This clonotype was recorded many times. The V gene is TRBV2, the J gene TRBJ2-5; the match to TRBD2 covers 8 bases. CDR1 SNHLY and CDR2 FYNNEI come from the germline V gene. CDR3 length: 15 residues. J gave up 3 bases and V 2 bases, and 5 bases lay outside the gene matches. The CDR3 DNA sequence: TGTGCCAGCAGTGAACTCTATAGCGGGGAAGAGACCCAGTACTTC. It specifies CASSELYSGEETQYF. Variable domain in full (rest from reference TRBV2 and TRBJ2-5): EPEVTQTPSHQVTQMGQEVILRCVPISNHLYFYWYRQILGQKVEFLVSFYNNEISEKSEIFDDQFSVERPDGSNFTLKIRSTKLEDSAMYFCASSELYSGEETQYFGPGTRLLVL.

This clonotype was observed at least ten times. The rearrangement uses TRBV20-1 and TRBJ2-5; 7 bases match TRBD2. The germline V gene has CDR1 DFQATT and CDR2 SNEGSKA (reference sequence). The CDR3 is 15 amino acids. The V and J ends lost 3 bases and 1 base, in that order; junction bases with no gene match: 8. The CDR3 spells CSARGGSGIQETQYF. DNA for the CDR3: TGCAGTGCTAGGGGGGGGAGCGGAATCCAAGAGACCCAGTACTTC.

The chain is built from TRBV9 and TRBJ1-1, with TRBD1 matching 9 bases. Germline V lookup: CDR1 SGDLS, CDR2 YYNGEE. V was clipped by 3 bases and J by 5 bases; unmatched bases: 5. The CDR3 has 14 residues. CDR3 amino acids: CASSAGTGKTEAFF. The CDR3, as DNA: TGTGCCAGCAGCGCTGGGACAGGGAAAACTGAAGCTTTCTTT. Supplemented by reference TRBV9 and TRBJ1-1, the full variable domain reads DSGVTQTPKHLITATGQRVTLRCSPRSGDLSVYWYQQSLDQGLQFLIQYYNGEERAKGNILERFSAQQFPDLHSELNLSSLELGDSALYFCASSAGTGKTEAFFGQGTRLTVV.

In this sample, this clonotype turned up many times. The chain carries TRBV27 and TRBJ2-7; D is perhaps TRBD1 (6 bases). CDR1 is MNHEY, CDR2 SMNVEV, per germline (reference sequence). The CDR3 consists of 16 residues. V was cut by 4 bases and J by 2 bases, with 18 bases left in between. The CDR3 DNA is TGTGCCAGCAGTTCGACCTATGACAGGCGACCCTACGAGCAGTACTTC. This encodes CASSSTYDRRPYEQYF.

This clonotype was counted many times. The V and J genes are TRBV3-1 and TRBJ2-4; D perhaps matches TRBD1 (6 bases). The CDR3 spans 16 residues. V was trimmed by 3 bases and J by 0 bases, leaving 12 bases between them. Germline CDR1 and CDR2: LGHDT and YNNKEL (reference sequence). The CDR3, as DNA: TGTGCCAGCAGCCACGGACAGACCTTAGCCAAAAACATTCAGTACTTC. Translation: CASSHGQTLAKNIQYF.

Ten or more counts support this clonotype. The rearrangement joins TRBV30 to TRBJ2-7; 11 nucleotides line up with TRBD1. The CDR3 sequence is 13 residues long. The J segment lost 3 bases and the V segment lost 8 bases, leaving 6 bases of the junction unmatched. Germline V gene sequence: CDR1 GTSNPN, CDR2 SVGIG (reference sequence). The CDR3 reads CALRDRGIYEQYF. The CDR3 nucleotides are TGTGCCCTGCGGGACAGGGGGATCTACGAGCAGTACTTC.

Only a few counts were recorded for this clonotype. The chain carries TRBV3-1 and TRBJ2-7; tentative D call: TRBD2 (5 bases). V was trimmed by 5 bases and J by 6 bases, leaving 20 bases between them. The CDR3 covers 15 residues. Germline CDR1 LGHDT, CDR2 YNNKEL (reference sequence). In DNA, the CDR3 is TGTGCCAGCAGCTCAGGTAGGCGGGTCCTTCTCGAGCAGTACTTC. Amino acids: CASSSGRRVLLEQYF.

This clonotype was detected a few times. The chain recombines TRBV20-1 with TRBJ1-4, with 9 bases that match TRBD1. Germline values: CDR1 DFQATT, CDR2 SNEGSKA (reference sequence). The V and J ends lost 2 bases and 5 bases, in that order; junction bases with no gene match: 6. CDR3 length: 15 residues. The CDR3: CSARRTGTGNEKLFF. The CDR3 nucleotides read TGCAGTGCTAGAAGGACGGGGACAGGGAATGAAAAACTGTTTTTT.

This clonotype was counted many times. The chain employs TRBV15 and TRBJ1-5, with D possibly matching TRBD1 (6 bases). CDR1 and CDR2 from the germline V gene are LNHNV and YYDKDF (reference sequence). CDR3 length: 15 amino acids. Trimming removed 0 bases at V and 10 bases at J, with 16 bases between. The CDR3 DNA reads TGTGCCACCAGCAGAGATTTCGGTAGGGGGGTACCCCAGCATTTT. Protein: CATSRDFGRGVPQHF.

About this clonotype itself: A much larger clone lies one base from this, so it may be a read error. The chain uses TRBV12-3 or TRBV12-4 and TRBJ2-7, with D perhaps given as TRBD1 or TRBD2 (5 bases each). This CDR3 region has 11 residues. The CDR3 nucleotides read TGTACCAGCAGTTCGGGACACGAGCAGTACTTC. Translating it yields CTSSSGHEQYF.

In its sample, this clonotype was seen a few times. V gene TRBV30 combines with J gene TRBJ2-1, with 7 nucleotides matching TRBD2. There are 17 residues in the CDR3. Germline V lookup: CDR1 GTSNPN, CDR2 SVGIG (reference sequence). Losses at the gene ends were 8 bases for V and 1 base for J; bases not matched to a gene: 17. CDR3 sequence (DNA): TGTGCCGCAGAAGGGGCGGGAGCCAAGGGATCCTACAATGAGCAGTTCTTC. Translating gives CAAEGAGAKGSYNEQFF. The full variable domain, rest sourced from reference TRBV30 and TRBJ2-1, is SQTIHQWPATLVQPVGSPLSLECTVEGTSNPNLYWYRQAAGRGLQLLFYSVGIGQISSEVPQNLSASRPQDRQFILSSKKLLLSDSGFYLCAAEGAGAKGSYNEQFFGPGTRLTVL.

At least ten counts were recorded for this clonotype. The gene calls are TRBV27 and TRBJ2-7; TRBD2 matches at 12 bases. CDR1 is MNHEY and CDR2 is SMNVEV in the germline V gene (reference sequence). This CDR3 comprises 17 residues. V shed 2 bases and J 6 bases; nucleotides not matched to a gene: 11. The chain's CDR3 is CASSLTAGLAGSGEQYF. CDR3 nucleotides: TGTGCCAGCAGTTTAACGGCCGGACTAGCGGGGAGTGGCGAGCAGTACTTC.

This clonotype was found many times. This chain connects TRBV3-1 to TRBJ2-2; no definite D call. The CDR3 covers 14 residues. V was trimmed by 2 bases and J by 2 bases, leaving 6 bases between them. Germline-derived CDR1 and CDR2 are LGHDT and YNNKEL (reference sequence). CDR3 in amino acids: CASSQLVNTGELFF. DNA for the CDR3: TGTGCCAGCAGCCAATTGGTAAACACCGGGGAGCTGTTTTTT.

This clonotype was observed at least ten times. V and J are TRBV10-3 and TRBJ2-1, with TRBD2 identical over 9 bases. The CDR3 is 17 residues long. Germline-derived CDR1 and CDR2 are ENHRY and SYGVKD. V was pared by 5 bases and J by 6 bases, with 14 bases of the junction left unmatched. CDR3 coding DNA: TGTGCCATCAGTACAGGGGAGGCTAGCGGGATCTCCAATGAGCAGTTCTTC. Residues: CAISTGEASGISNEQFF.

In regard to this clonotype: A read error likely explains this, since a far larger clone differs by one base. The chain combines TRBV7-9 with TRBJ2-7, with D unclear. Germline V gene sequence: CDR1 SEHNR, CDR2 FQNEAQ (reference sequence). V gave up 4 bases and J gave up 5 bases, with 15 bases separating them. This CDR3 comprises 14 residues. The CDR3 bases are TGTGCCAGCAGCTCGACCGAACTGGACGACGAGCAGTACTTC. Its translation is CASSSTELDDEQYF. Combining the CDR3 with reference TRBV7-9 and TRBJ2-7 gives the whole variable domain DTGVSQNPRHKITKRGQNVTFRCDPISEHNRLYWYRQTLGQGPEFLTYFQNEAQLEKSRLLSDRFSAERPKGSFSTLEIQRTEQGDSAMYLCASSSTELDDEQYFGPGTRLTVT.

This clonotype was detected only a few times. The chain recombines TRBV14 with TRBJ1-4, with D maybe TRBD1 (6 bases). CDR1 is SGHDN, CDR2 FVKESK, per germline. The CDR3 loop spans 13 amino acids. Deletions cut 5 bases from V and 8 bases from J, with 12 bases between. CDR3 loop: CASSGGPWEKLFF. CDR3 sequence (DNA): TGTGCCAGCAGCGGGGGCCCCTGGGAAAAACTGTTTTTT. Combining the CDR3 with reference TRBV14 and TRBJ1-4 gives the whole variable domain EAGVTQFPSHSVIEKGQTVTLRCDPISGHDNLYWYRRVMGKEIKFLLHFVKESKQDESGMPNNRFLAERTGGTYSTLKVQPAELEDSGVYFCASSGGPWEKLFFGSGTQLSVL.

This clonotype was recorded many times. V and J are TRBV5-1 and TRBJ1-2, with TRBD1 as a possible D gene (6 bases). Trimming removed 5 bases from V and 4 bases from J, with 15 bases in between. Germline CDR1 is SGHRS and CDR2 is YFSETQ. This CDR3 region has 14 residues. The CDR3 sequence: CASRQGPSGYGYTF. The CDR3 region has the DNA TGCGCCAGCAGACAGGGCCCATCGGGCTATGGCTACACCTTC.

This clonotype was recorded many times. The chain has TRBV7-2 and TRBJ2-5; D gene uncertain. The CDR3 sequence is 14 residues long. V lost 5 bases to trimming and J lost 2 bases, with 12 bases between them. Germline assignment: CDR1 SGHTA and CDR2 FQGNSA. The CDR3: CASSTYGQQETQYF. In DNA, the CDR3 is TGTGCCAGCAGCACCTACGGGCAACAAGAGACCCAGTACTTC.